These 30 T cell receptor beta chains share one sample of origin, sequenced in a study of post-analysis software for immune sequencing data. Study-wide findings and caveats: Compared with controls, patients had more of roughly five TRBV segments, including TRBV5-6, TRBV5-1 and TRBV20-1.

cDNA libraries of TCR beta carried unique molecular identifiers. In TCRdb, the PCR reads were re-called with MiXCR into one record per CDR3 protein. Among hundreds of thousands of distinct CDR3 sequences listed, 25% to 30% were seen once. The antigens for these receptors are not known. The sequenced sample consisted of blood. The receptors here all came from a girl between 5 and 17 years old with multiple sclerosis.

This chain uses TRBV5-6 with TRBJ1-2; possibly TRBD1 for D (6 bases). CDR1 is SGHDT, CDR2 YYEEEE, per germline. The CDR3 has 15 residues. Trimming pared 2 bases from V and 4 bases from J, leaving 15 bases between. The CDR3 region has the DNA TGTGCCAGCAGCTTCCAATCAGGGGTAGCCTATGGCTACACCTTC. Translation gives CASSFQSGVAYGYTF.

This clonotype was counted at least ten times. J is TRBJ2-3 and V is TRBV12-3 or TRBV12-4; the D is unclear. The CDR3 consists of 15 residues. Trimming shortened V by 6 bases and J by 2 bases, and 15 bases separated the two germline ends. Here the CDR3 DNA reads TGTGCCAGCAGACCCCCCAGCATATACACAGATACGCAGTATTTT. Protein sequence: CASRPPSIYTDTQYF.

The chain employs TRBV5-1 and TRBJ2-3; TRBD1 matches 8 bases. The germline V gene encodes CDR1 SGHRS and CDR2 YFSETQ. This CDR3 has 14 residues. The ends lost 4 bases at V and 2 bases at J; junction bases unmatched: 3. CDR3 region: CASSMGQDTDTQYF. CDR3 coding DNA: TGCGCCAGCAGCATGGGACAGGACACAGATACGCAGTATTTT.

About this clonotype: At one end the junction does not follow the germline gene, possibly because of a read error. V gene TRBV15 combines with J gene TRBJ2-5, with 9 nucleotides matching TRBD1. The CDR3 is 16 amino acids. Germline assignment: CDR1 LNHNV and CDR2 YYDKDF (reference sequence). The CDR3 nucleotides are TGTGCCACCGGCAGAGTTGGGACAGGGAATCAAGAGACCCAGTACTTC. It encodes CATGRVGTGNQETQYF.

This clonotype was detected only once. The chain couples TRBV12-3 or TRBV12-4 to TRBJ2-7; D is unresolved. This CDR3 comprises 15 residues. V lost 6 bases and J 7 bases, leaving 22 bases between the germline ends. CDR3 DNA sequence: TGTGCCAGCAGACCTAGAGGTTCAATCTTCAATGAGCAGTACTTC. This sequence encodes CASRPRGSIFNEQYF.

The rearrangement uses TRBV29-1 and TRBJ1-6; 7 positions agree with TRBD1. CDR3 length: 13 amino acids. From germline, CDR1 is SQVTM and CDR2 ANQGSEA. After removal of 4 bases from V and 8 bases from J, the junction contained 5 bases not matched to a gene. In DNA, the CDR3 is TGCAGCGTTGGGGCAGGGGGTGATTCACCCCTCCACTTT. Its translation is CSVGAGGDSPLHF.

V gene TRBV12-3 or TRBV12-4 combines with J gene TRBJ2-1; the match to TRBD2 covers 9 bases. This CDR3 is built from 17 residues. The junction had 14 bases not matched to a gene; V was cut back by 6 bases and J by 5 bases. The CDR3 bases are TGTGCCAGCAGCCCTCTAGGTAGCGGGGGCTCTAACAATGAGCAGTTCTTC. This sequence encodes CASSPLGSGGSNNEQFF.

V gene TRBV27 combines with J gene TRBJ1-5; D remains unclear. Per the germline V gene, CDR1 is MNHEY and CDR2 is SMNVEV (reference sequence). The germline V and J ends were trimmed by 2 bases and 3 bases, with 11 bases remaining between them. The CDR3 is made up of 15 amino acids. CDR3 sequence reads: CASSLGAGINQPQHF. In nucleotides, the CDR3 is TGTGCCAGCAGTTTAGGAGCTGGCATCAATCAGCCCCAGCATTTT.

This clonotype has more than one count but fewer than ten. The chain recombines TRBV12-3 or TRBV12-4 with TRBJ2-1, with 11 nucleotides matching TRBD2. J lost 10 bases, V lost 3 bases, and 5 bases had no gene match. The CDR3 runs 14 residues. CDR3 in amino acids: CASSFQRLAGEQFF. CDR3 bases: TGTGCCAGCAGTTTTCAAAGACTAGCGGGGGAGCAGTTCTTC.

V usage is TRBV6-1 and J usage is TRBJ2-5, with TRBD2 as a possible D gene (6 bases). Germline assignment: CDR1 MNHNS and CDR2 SASEGT. Trimming cost V 2 bases and J 5 bases, with 15 bases left between them. The length of the CDR3 is 15 residues. The chain's CDR3 is CASSELEGLGETQYF. For the CDR3, the DNA is TGTGCCAGCAGTGAATTGGAGGGGCTCGGGGAGACCCAGTACTTC.

CDR3: CASSDQGYGYTF. The CDR3 bases are TGTGCCAGCAGTGATCAGGGCTATGGCTACACCTTC. The rearrangement uses TRBV2 and TRBJ1-2, with a possible D match to TRBD1 (5 bases). Looked up from germline, CDR1 is SNHLY and CDR2 is FYNNEI. The V end was cut by 3 bases, the J end by 4 bases, with 6 bases between. This CDR3 has 12 residues. Looking up the rest from reference TRBV2 and TRBJ1-2 gives the full variable domain: EPEVTQTPSHQVTQMGQEVILRCVPISNHLYFYWYRQILGQKVEFLVSFYNNEISEKSEIFDDQFSVERPDGSNFTLKIRSTKLEDSAMYFCASSDQGYGYTFGSGTRLTVV.

In its sample, this clonotype was seen many times. The chain links TRBV4-3 to TRBJ2-6; D is unresolved. Trimming left V 8 bases short and J 0 bases short, with 17 bases between. This CDR3 spans 17 amino acids. Germline V lookup: CDR1 LGHNA, CDR2 YSLEER. This CDR3 is CASGRRVEYSGANVLTF. CDR3 DNA sequence: TGCGCCAGCGGCCGCCGGGTCGAATACTCTGGGGCCAACGTCCTGACTTTC.

This clonotype appeared many times. The rearrangement joins TRBV12-3 or TRBV12-4 to TRBJ2-1, with unresolved D. The V end lost 1 base, the J end lost 1 base, and 8 bases lay between the germline ends. The CDR3 loop spans 15 amino acids. CDR3 sequence reads: CASSLDGESYNEQFF. CDR3 nucleotides: TGTGCCAGCAGTTTAGATGGTGAGTCCTACAATGAGCAGTTCTTC.

The genes are TRBV27 and TRBJ1-2, with 9 bases that match TRBD1. Per germline, CDR1 MNHEY and CDR2 SMNVEV (reference sequence). CDR3 size: 11 residues. CDR3 in DNA: TGTGTCACCGGGACAGGGCATGGCTACACCTTC. This gives the protein CVTGTGHGYTF.

The V call is TRBV3-1, the J call TRBJ2-7; weak D call: TRBD2 (5 bases). Germline CDR1 and CDR2: LGHDT and YNNKEL (reference sequence). This CDR3 comprises 16 residues. Trimming shortened V by 4 bases and J by 4 bases, and 20 bases separated the two germline ends. For the CDR3, the DNA is TGTGCCAGCAGCCCCGTACCAAGCGGCCTTTTGTACGAGCAGTACTTC. It translates to CASSPVPSGLLYEQYF.

In regard to this clonotype: This may be a read error: a much more frequent sequence differs by one nucleotide. The chain couples TRBV7-2 to TRBJ2-7, with TRBD1 as a possible D gene (6 bases). This CDR3 spans 14 amino acids. Germline V gene sequence: CDR1 SGHTA, CDR2 FQGNSA. Trimming cost V 6 bases and J 0 bases, with 12 bases left between them. The CDR3 DNA reads TGTGCCAGCAGACCCTGGACAGTCTCCTACGAGCAGTACTTC. It yields the protein CASRPWTVSYEQYF.

The CDR3 region is CSARAGGPYEQYF. For the CDR3, the DNA is TGCAGTGCCCGAGCGGGAGGGCCGTACGAGCAGTACTTC. This sequence joins TRBV20-1 and TRBJ2-7, with TRBD2 matching over 10 bases. The CDR3 has 13 residues. Germline V CDR1 and CDR2: DFQATT, SNEGSKA (reference sequence). J gave up 4 bases and V 6 bases, and 6 bases lay outside the gene matches.

The chain has TRBV20-1 and TRBJ1-1; 8 bases are shared with TRBD1. This CDR3 region has 12 residues. After removal of 7 bases from V and 5 bases from J, the junction contained 6 bases not matched to a gene. CDR1 and CDR2 from the germline V gene are DFQATT and SNEGSKA (reference sequence). In nucleotides, the CDR3 is TGCAGTGGCCAGGGGGCGAGGACTGAAGCTTTCTTT. Its translation is CSGQGARTEAFF.

The sample holds a few counts of this clonotype. This chain joins TRBV7-2 and TRBJ1-2, with a possible D match to TRBD1 (5 bases). The ends were cut back, 6 bases at V and 4 bases at J, with 12 bases in the middle. The CDR3 is 13 amino acids. CDR1 and CDR2 from the germline V gene are SGHTA and FQGNSA. CDR3 in amino acids: CASRLTGTYGYTF. CDR3 nucleotide sequence: TGTGCCAGCAGACTCACGGGGACCTATGGCTACACCTTC.

The V call is TRBV7-9, the J call TRBJ2-3, with 10 bases that match TRBD1. The ends lost 5 bases at V and 1 base at J; junction bases unmatched: 3. The CDR3 has 15 amino acids. The germline V gene has CDR1 SEHNR and CDR2 FQNEAQ (reference sequence). Here the CDR3 DNA reads TGTGCCAGCAGCACGACAGGGGGCGGCACAGATACGCAGTATTTT. Amino acids: CASSTTGGGTDTQYF.

The chain employs TRBV5-1 and TRBJ2-7, with 12 positions matching TRBD1. The germline CDR1 and CDR2 sequences are SGHRS and YFSETQ. This CDR3 contains 15 residues. J lost 7 bases, V lost 1 base, and 6 bases had no gene match. CDR3 residues: CASSLLGQGALEQYF. The CDR3 bases are TGCGCCAGCAGCTTGCTGGGACAGGGGGCGCTTGAGCAGTACTTC.

This chain links TRBV10-3 with TRBJ1-5, with 7 bases fitting TRBD1. Germline assignment: CDR1 ENHRY and CDR2 SYGVKD. The CDR3 is 15 amino acids. Trimming took 5 bases from V and 9 from J; bases not matched to a gene: 13. The chain's CDR3 is CAISQGGGSTGPQHF. DNA for the CDR3: TGTGCCATCAGTCAGGGGGGGGGCTCCACGGGGCCCCAGCATTTT.

In regard to this clonotype: A much larger clone lies one base from this, so it may be a read error. This rearrangement joins TRBV7-2 to TRBJ2-5; 8 nucleotides match TRBD1. V trimming: 5 bases; J trimming: 4 bases; junction bases outside the gene matches: 9. Germline V CDR1 and CDR2: SGHTA, FQGNSA. The CDR3 spans 15 residues. The CDR3 protein is CASSPLGQAGETQYF. CDR3 DNA sequence: TGTGCCAGCAGCCCATTGGGACAGGCGGGAGAGACCCAGTACTTC.

The chain has TRBV6-6 and TRBJ2-5; D uncertain. The V end lost 4 bases, the J end lost 5 bases, and 11 bases lay between the germline ends. Germline V CDR1 and CDR2: MNHNY, SVGAGI (reference sequence). The CDR3 covers 13 residues. CDR3 bases: TGTGCCAGCAGTTCACAGACGCAGGAGACCCAGTACTTC. Translated: CASSSQTQETQYF.

There are many counts of this clonotype. As DNA, the CDR3 is TGTGCCAGCAGTTACGAGGGGACCTATGGCTACACCTTC. Amino acids: CASSYEGTYGYTF. The chain couples TRBV6-5 to TRBJ1-2; tentative D call: TRBD1 (5 bases). Trimming pared 2 bases from V and 4 bases from J, leaving 8 bases between. This CDR3 is 13 amino acids long. Germline V lookup: CDR1 MNHEY, CDR2 SVGAGI.

This clonotype appeared once. The chain uses TRBV7-2 and TRBJ2-6, with D perhaps given as TRBD1 or TRBD2 (6 bases each). This CDR3 has 17 amino acids. V dropped 1 base and J dropped 0 bases, with 10 bases sitting between them. From germline, CDR1 is SGHTA and CDR2 FQGNSA. DNA of the CDR3: TGTGCCAGCAGCTTAGTAGGGGGGAGCTCTGGGGCCAACGTCCTGACTTTC. Translating gives CASSLVGGSSGANVLTF.

This clonotype was recorded a few times. The V call is TRBV3-1, the J call TRBJ2-5; TRBD1 aligns across 7 bases. The CDR3 loop spans 15 amino acids. Germline CDR1 is LGHDT and CDR2 is YNNKEL (reference sequence). Losses at the gene ends were 0 bases for V and 3 bases for J; bases not matched to a gene: 4. CDR3 nucleotide sequence: TGTGCCAGCAGCCAAGAGGGGACAGCTAAAGAGACCCAGTACTTC. Translation gives CASSQEGTAKETQYF.

The CDR3 DNA reads as TGTGCCACCAGTGATTTGGCATGGGCCTCCTACAATGAGCAGTTCTTC. Translated: CATSDLAWASYNEQFF. V is TRBV24-1 and J is TRBJ2-1; D uncertain. V lost 0 bases, J lost 0 bases, and 8 bases lay in between. Germline V gene lookup returns CDR1 KGHDR and CDR2 SFDVKD. The CDR3 length is 16 residues.

This sequence joins TRBV6-2 or TRBV6-3 and TRBJ2-5; D not resolved. The CDR3 sequence is 12 residues long. Trimming took 0 bases from V and 5 from J, leaving 4 bases between them. The germline CDR1 and CDR2 sequences are MNHEY and SVGEGT. CDR3 region: CASSYSVETQYF. CDR3 nucleotides: TGTGCCAGCAGTTACTCGGTCGAGACCCAGTACTTC.

The rearrangement links TRBV12-3 or TRBV12-4 to TRBJ1-4; 9 nucleotides agree with TRBD1. The ends lost 8 bases at V and 8 bases at J; junction bases unmatched: 3. The CDR3 length is 12 residues. The CDR3 DNA reads as TGTGCCAGCGGGACAGGGCCCGAAAAACTGTTTTTT. Translated: CASGTGPEKLFF.